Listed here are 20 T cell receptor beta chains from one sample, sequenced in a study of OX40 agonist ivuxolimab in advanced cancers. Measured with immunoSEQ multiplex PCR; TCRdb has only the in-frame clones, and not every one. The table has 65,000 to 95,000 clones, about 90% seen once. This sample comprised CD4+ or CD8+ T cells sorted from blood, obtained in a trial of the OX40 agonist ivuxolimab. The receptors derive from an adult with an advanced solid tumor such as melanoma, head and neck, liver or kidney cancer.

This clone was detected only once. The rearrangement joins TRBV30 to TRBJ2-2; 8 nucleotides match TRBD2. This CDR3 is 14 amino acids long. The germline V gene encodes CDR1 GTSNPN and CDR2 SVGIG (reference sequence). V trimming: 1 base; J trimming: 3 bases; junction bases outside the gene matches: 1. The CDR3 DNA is TGTGCCTGGAGTGGGGGACTAGACACCGGGGAGCTGTTTTTT. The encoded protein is CAWSGGLDTGELFF. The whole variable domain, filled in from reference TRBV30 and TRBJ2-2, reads SQTIHQWPATLVQPVGSPLSLECTVEGTSNPNLYWYRQAAGRGLQLLFYSVGIGQISSEVPQNLSASRPQDRQFILSSKKLLLSDSGFYLCAWSGGLDTGELFFGEGSRLTVL.

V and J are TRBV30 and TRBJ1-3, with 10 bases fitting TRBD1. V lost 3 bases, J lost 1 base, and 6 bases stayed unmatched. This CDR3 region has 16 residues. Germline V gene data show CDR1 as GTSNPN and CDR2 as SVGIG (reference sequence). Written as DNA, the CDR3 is TGTGCCTGGAGCGCGGGACAGGGGACATCTGGAAACACCATATATTTT. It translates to CAWSAGQGTSGNTIYF.

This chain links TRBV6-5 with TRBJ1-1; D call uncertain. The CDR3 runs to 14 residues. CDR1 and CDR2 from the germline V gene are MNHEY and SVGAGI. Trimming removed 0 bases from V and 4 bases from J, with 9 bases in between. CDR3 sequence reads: CASSYSRIATEAFF. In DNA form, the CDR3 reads TGTGCCAGCAGTTACTCGCGGATCGCCACTGAAGCTTTCTTT.

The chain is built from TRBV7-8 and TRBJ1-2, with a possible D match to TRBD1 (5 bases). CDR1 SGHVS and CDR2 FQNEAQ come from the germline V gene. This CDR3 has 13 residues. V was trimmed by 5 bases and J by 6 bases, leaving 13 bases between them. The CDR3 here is CASSPRGRHGYTF. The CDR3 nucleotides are TGTGCCAGCAGCCCCCGGGGCCGCCATGGCTACACCTTC. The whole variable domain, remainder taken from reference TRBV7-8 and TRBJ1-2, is GAGVSQSPRYKVAKRGQDVALRCDPISGHVSLFWYQQALGQGPEFLTYFQNEAQLDKSGLPSDRFFAERPEGSVSTLKIQRTQQEDSAVYLCASSPRGRHGYTFGSGTRLTVV.

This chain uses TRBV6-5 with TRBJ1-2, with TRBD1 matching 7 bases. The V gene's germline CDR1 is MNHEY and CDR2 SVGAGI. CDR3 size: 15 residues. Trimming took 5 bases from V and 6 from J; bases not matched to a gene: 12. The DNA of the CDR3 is TGTGCCAGCAGTGCCCGGACAGGTCTTTGGGATGGCTACACCTTC. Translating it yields CASSARTGLWDGYTF.

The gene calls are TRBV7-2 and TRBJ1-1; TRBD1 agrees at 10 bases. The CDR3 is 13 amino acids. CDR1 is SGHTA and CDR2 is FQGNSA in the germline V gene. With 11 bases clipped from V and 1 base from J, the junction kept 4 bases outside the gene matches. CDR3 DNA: TGTGCCGACGGGACAGGGGAGAACACTGAAGCTTTCTTT. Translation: CADGTGENTEAFF.

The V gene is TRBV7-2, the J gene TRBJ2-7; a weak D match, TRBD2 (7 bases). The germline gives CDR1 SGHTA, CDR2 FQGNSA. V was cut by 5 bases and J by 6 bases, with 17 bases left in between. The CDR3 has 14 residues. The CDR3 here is CASSHGSGGGEQYF. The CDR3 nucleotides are TGTGCCAGCAGCCACGGGTCGGGGGGCGGCGAGCAGTACTTC.

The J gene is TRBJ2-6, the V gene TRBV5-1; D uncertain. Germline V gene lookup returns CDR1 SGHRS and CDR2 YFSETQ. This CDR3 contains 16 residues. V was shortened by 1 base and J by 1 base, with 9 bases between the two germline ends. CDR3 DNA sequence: TGCGCCAGCAGCTTGAGTTCCGGGTCTGGGGCCAACGTCCTGACTTTC. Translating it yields CASSLSSGSGANVLTF.

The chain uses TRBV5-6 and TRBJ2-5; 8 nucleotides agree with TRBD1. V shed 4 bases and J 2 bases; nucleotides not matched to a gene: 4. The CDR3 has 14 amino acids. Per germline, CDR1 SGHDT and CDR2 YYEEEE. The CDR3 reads CASSPWTGQETQYF. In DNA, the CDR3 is TGTGCCAGCAGCCCCTGGACAGGGCAAGAGACCCAGTACTTC.

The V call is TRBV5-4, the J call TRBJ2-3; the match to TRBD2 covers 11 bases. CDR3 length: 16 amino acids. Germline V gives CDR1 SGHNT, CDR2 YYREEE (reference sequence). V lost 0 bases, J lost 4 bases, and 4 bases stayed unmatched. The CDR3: CASSLGLAGGADTQYF. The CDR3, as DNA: TGTGCCAGCAGCTTGGGGCTAGCGGGAGGAGCAGATACGCAGTATTTT.

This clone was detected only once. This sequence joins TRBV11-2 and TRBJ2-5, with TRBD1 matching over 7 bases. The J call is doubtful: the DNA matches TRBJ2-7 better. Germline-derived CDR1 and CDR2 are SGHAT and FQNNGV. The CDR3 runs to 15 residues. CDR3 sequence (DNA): TGTGCCAGCAGCCCGCTGACAGGGACCCTCTACGAGCAGTACTTC. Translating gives CASSPLTGTLYEQYF.

CDR3 residues: CASSFRGQVYGYTF. The CDR3 region has the DNA TGTGCCAGCAGTTTTCGGGGGCAGGTCTATGGCTACACCTTC. The chain joins TRBV28 to TRBJ1-2; perhaps TRBD1 as D (6 bases). This CDR3 comprises 14 residues. Trimming removed 3 bases at V and 4 bases at J, with 12 bases between. In germline, CDR1 is MDHEN, CDR2 SYDVKM.

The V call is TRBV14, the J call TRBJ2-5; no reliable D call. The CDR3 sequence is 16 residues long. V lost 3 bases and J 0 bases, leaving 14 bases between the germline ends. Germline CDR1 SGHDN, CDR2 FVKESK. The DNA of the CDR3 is TGTGCCAGCAGCCAGGGGTGGCAATACAACCAAGAGACCCAGTACTTC. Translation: CASSQGWQYNQETQYF.

CDR3 protein: CASSIKREGRAGELFF. CDR3 DNA: TGTGCCAGTAGTATAAAGCGGGAGGGCCGCGCCGGGGAGCTGTTTTTT. V usage is TRBV19 and J usage is TRBJ2-2; TRBD2 agrees at 10 bases. The CDR3 extends over 16 amino acids. Germline V gives CDR1 LNHDA, CDR2 SQIVND (reference sequence). V lost 2 bases to trimming and J lost 6 bases; unmatched junction nucleotides: 6.

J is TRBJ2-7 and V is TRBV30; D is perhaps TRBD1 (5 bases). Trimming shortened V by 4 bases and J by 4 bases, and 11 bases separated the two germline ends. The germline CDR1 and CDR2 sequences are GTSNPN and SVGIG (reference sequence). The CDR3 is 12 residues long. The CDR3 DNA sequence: TGTGCCTGGACCGAAGGGGCATACGAGCAGTACTTC. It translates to CAWTEGAYEQYF. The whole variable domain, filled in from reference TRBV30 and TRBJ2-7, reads SQTIHQWPATLVQPVGSPLSLECTVEGTSNPNLYWYRQAAGRGLQLLFYSVGIGQISSEVPQNLSASRPQDRQFILSSKKLLLSDSGFYLCAWTEGAYEQYFGPGTRLTVT.

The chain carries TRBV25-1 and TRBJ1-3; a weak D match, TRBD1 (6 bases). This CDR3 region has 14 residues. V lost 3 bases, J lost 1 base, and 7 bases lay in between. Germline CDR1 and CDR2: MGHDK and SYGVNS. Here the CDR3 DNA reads TGTGCCAGCAGTGACAGGGGATCTGGAAACACCATATATTTT. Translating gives CASSDRGSGNTIYF.

The CDR3 sequence is CASSSRGDTEAFF. The CDR3 bases are TGTGCCAGCTCGTCGCGAGGGGACACTGAAGCTTTCTTT. The genes are TRBV18 and TRBJ1-1, with TRBD1 as a possible D gene (5 bases). V dropped 6 bases and J dropped 3 bases, with 11 bases sitting between them. The CDR3 totals 13 residues. Per germline, CDR1 KGHSH and CDR2 LQKENI.

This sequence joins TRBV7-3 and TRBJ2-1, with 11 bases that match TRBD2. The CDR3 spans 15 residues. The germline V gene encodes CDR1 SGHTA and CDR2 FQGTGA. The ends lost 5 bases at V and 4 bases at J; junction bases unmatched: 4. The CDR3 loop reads CASSLAGGMYNEQFF. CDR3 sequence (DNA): TGTGCCAGCAGCCTAGCGGGAGGAATGTACAATGAGCAGTTCTTC.

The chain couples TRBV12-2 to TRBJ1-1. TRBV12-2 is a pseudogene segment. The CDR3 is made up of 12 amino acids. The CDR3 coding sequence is TGTGCAAGTCGCTTAACGTGGGCTGAAGCTTTCTTT. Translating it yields CASRLTWAEAFF.

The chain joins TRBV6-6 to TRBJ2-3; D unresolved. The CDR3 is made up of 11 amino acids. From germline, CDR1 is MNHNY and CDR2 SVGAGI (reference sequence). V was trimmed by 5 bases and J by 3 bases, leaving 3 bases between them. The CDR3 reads CASSTTDTQYF. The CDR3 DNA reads TGTGCCAGCAGTACTACAGATACGCAGTATTTT.